This T cell receptor (beta chain) was recorded in a study of blood T cell repertoires in COVID-19. Overall study: Collection of acute and convalescent COVID-19 samples took place in the United States, Italy and Spain. In each case, the material was cDNA or gDNA derived from T cells, B-cell-depleted T cells, or PBMCs.

Original processing notes: Amplifying reference gene primers gave estimates of nucleated cell counts. Sequencing used immunoSEQ multiplex PCR; TCRdb keeps in-frame clones, though not all of them. The D gene and trimming were derived from the DNA, and the V and J assignments and clone size from that table. The sample holds approximately 220,000 clones, about four fifths seen once. The sequenced sample was peripheral blood. The sequence was collected from a woman in her forties or fifties with acute or convalescent COVID-19.

Here the CDR3 reads CASSLGTGALEAFF. The CDR3 DNA follows: TGCGCCAGCAGCTTGGGAACAGGGGCCCTCGAAGCTTTCTTT. The chain joins TRBV5-1 to TRBJ1-1; 7 bases are a match to TRBD1. Per the germline V gene, CDR1 is SGHRS and CDR2 is YFSETQ. V gave up 0 bases and J gave up 8 bases; unmatched junction bases: 7. The CDR3 has 14 amino acids.